This TCR beta chain is from a study of blood T cells in healthy people across ages. Findings of the study overall: Possibly confounding the expanded clonotype changes was the fact that donor CMV status was unknown. In older individuals, TCR beta diversity per million T cells was lower, falling roughly linearly with age.

Together with a sample-barcoded 5' primer, a J-beta primer mix was included in a second PCR lasting roughly 7 to 11 cycles. Each of the samples gave a minimum of 3 million paired-end reads that contained CDR3. TCRdb re-analysed the 5' RACE reads in MiXCR, keeping a single row per CDR3 protein. The sample has about 1.7 million distinct CDR3 sequences, 28% seen once. This clonotype was counted between two and nine times. The target antigen is unknown. Per germline, CDR1 SQVTM and CDR2 ANQGSEA. The CDR3 is made up of 13 amino acids. The V end lost 7 bases, the J end lost 4 bases, and 16 bases lay between the germline ends.

The rearrangement joins TRBV29-1 to TRBJ1-1; tentative D call: TRBD1 (5 bases). The sequenced sample consisted of blood. This receptor was taken from a woman aged 25 to 39 in good health. CDR3 residues: CSAGGTLGTEAFF. The CDR3 DNA reads TGCAGCGCCGGGGGGACGTTGGGCACTGAAGCTTTCTTT.